The next 5 T cell receptor beta chains were all read from a single sample in a study of blood T cell repertoires in COVID-19. TCRdb's table, derived via immunoSEQ multiplex PCR, lists solely in-frame clones and lacks some. The data contain 540,000 or so clones, roughly nine tenths of them singletons. The sequenced sample consisted of peripheral blood. Every receptor here comes from a woman between 45 and 65 years old with COVID-19, enrolled during active disease.

Only a few counts were recorded for this clone. V is TRBV19 and J is TRBJ1-5; no clear D gene. Germline loops: CDR1 LNHDA, CDR2 SQIVND (reference sequence). This CDR3 contains 12 residues. Trimming removed 8 bases at V and 7 bases at J, with 12 bases between. CDR3 in DNA: TGTGCCAGTCGAATCTACGGGCAGCCCCAGCATTTT. This codes for CASRIYGQPQHF.

The CDR3 DNA reads TGCGCCAGCAGCCCTGGGGGCCGAGACCCTTCTAACTATGGCTACACCTTC. Translated: CASSPGGRDPSNYGYTF. The rearrangement links TRBV5-1 to TRBJ1-2, with D tentatively TRBD1 (6 bases). The CDR3 is made up of 17 amino acids. Trimming shortened V by 4 bases and J by 0 bases, and 19 bases separated the two germline ends. Germline CDR1 and CDR2: SGHRS and YFSETQ.

The rearrangement uses TRBV10-2 and TRBJ2-2; a weak D match, TRBD1 (5 bases). CDR1 and CDR2 from the germline V gene are WSHSY and SAAADI. The CDR3 totals 15 residues. V was pared by 6 bases and J by 5 bases, with 16 bases between. CDR3 nucleotides: TGCGCCAGCAGCGATAGACCGCAGGGAACCGGGGAGCTGTTTTTT. This sequence encodes CASSDRPQGTGELFF.

The genes are TRBV6-4 and TRBJ1-1, with D unresolved. CDR1 MRHNA and CDR2 SNTAGT come from the germline V gene. The CDR3 extends over 13 amino acids. V dropped 2 bases and J dropped 3 bases, with 7 bases sitting between them. As DNA, the CDR3 is TGTGCCAGCAGTGACCGGGGAGACACTGAAGCTTTCTTT. It translates to CASSDRGDTEAFF.

V and J are TRBV9 and TRBJ2-1; D is undetermined. The V gene's germline CDR1 is SGDLS and CDR2 YYNGEE. The CDR3 covers 14 residues. The V end lost 0 bases, the J end lost 6 bases, and 10 bases lay between the germline ends. CDR3 nucleotide sequence: TGTGCCAGCAGCGTAGCTACTTCCACCAATGAGCAGTTCTTC. This gives the protein CASSVATSTNEQFF.